Listed here are 17 T cell receptor beta chains from one sample, sequenced in a study of T cell clonality in common variable immunodeficiency. Profiling relied on immunoSEQ multiplex PCR, and the TCRdb table lists in-frame clones only, not all of them. The sample includes approximately 56,000 clones, none of them occurring once. Sequencing used peripheral blood mononuclear cells. These receptor sequences come from a person aged 18 to 75 in good health.

This clone was detected ten times or more. Sequencing ends 3 residues short of the CDR3 end; the germline J gene provides the rest. The genes are TRBV18 and TRBJ2-1; 13 bases align to TRBD2. This CDR3 contains 18 residues. The V segment lost 4 bases and the J segment 5 bases; nucleotides outside the gene matches: 11. The V gene's germline CDR1 is KGHSH and CDR2 LQKENI. The CDR3 loop is CASSLDGAGLAGDNEQFF. The sequenced CDR3 bases are TGTGCCAGCTCACTAGACGGGGCCGGACTAGCGGGGGACAATGAG.

This clone was seen ten or more times. The sequence runs out 3 residues before the end of the CDR3; the remainder is reconstructed from the germline J gene. The chain recombines TRBV5-4 with TRBJ2-7; D uncertain. This CDR3 contains 14 residues. The germline CDR1 and CDR2 sequences are SGHNT and YYREEE (reference sequence). V was cut by 6 bases and J by 5 bases, with 18 bases left in between. CDR3 sequence: CASTENPGSHEQYF. The sequenced CDR3 bases are TGTGCCAGCACGGAAAACCCAGGTTCCCACGAG. Together with reference TRBV5-4 and TRBJ2-7, the CDR3 gives the full variable domain: ETGVTQSPTHLIKTRGQQVTLRCSSQSGHNTVSWYQQALGQGPQFIFQYYREEENGRGNFPPRFSGLQFPNYSSELNVNALELDDSALYLCASTENPGSHEQYFGPGTRLTVT.

This clone has at least ten counts. Sequencing ends 3 residues short of the CDR3 end; the germline J gene provides the rest. This chain connects TRBV20-1 to TRBJ1-1; D gene ambiguous. Germline CDR1 is DFQATT and CDR2 is SNEGSKA (reference sequence). The CDR3 has 14 amino acids. Trimming shortened V by 0 bases and J by 4 bases, and 12 bases separated the two germline ends. The sequenced CDR3 bases are TGCAGTGCTAGAGATCGAGGGCGTAGCACTGAA. Protein sequence: CSARDRGRSTE. In full, the CDR3 reads CSARDRGRSTEAFF.

The sample holds many counts of this clone. The read ends 3 residues early relative to the CDR3; the germline J gene fills the gap. The chain is built from TRBV10-3 and TRBJ2-3, with D possibly matching TRBD1 (5 bases). The CDR3 is 14 residues long. CDR1 is ENHRY and CDR2 is SYGVKD in the germline V gene. The V end lost 4 bases, the J end lost 2 bases, and 10 bases lay between the germline ends. The part of the CDR3 DNA that was read is TGTGCCATCAGTGGGTTTGGGGCCACAGATACG. It codes for CAISGFGATDT. The CDR3 in full is CAISGFGATDTQYF.

This clone has at least ten counts. Read coverage stops 3 residues before the CDR3 terminus; the germline J gene supplies the remainder. The chain links TRBV5-4 to TRBJ1-1, with D possibly matching TRBD1 (6 bases). The CDR3 is 15 amino acids. Trimming removed 5 bases at V and 1 base at J, with 15 bases between. Germline V gene sequence: CDR1 SGHNT, CDR2 YYREEE (reference sequence). CDR3 DNA, as far as it was read: TGTGCCAGCAGTCCGAGGACAGAATCGAACACTGAA. It is translated as CASSPRTESNTE. The whole CDR3 is CASSPRTESNTEAFF.

This clone was recorded at least ten times. The read terminates 3 residues before the CDR3 end, so the remaining end is supplied by the germline J gene. This sequence joins TRBV10-3 and TRBJ2-7; the match to TRBD1 covers 7 bases. The CDR3 extends over 14 amino acids. V lost 6 bases, J lost 3 bases, and 8 bases stayed unmatched. CDR1 and CDR2 (germline): ENHRY, SYGVKD. The DNA read from the CDR3 is TGTGCCATCAGGTCCGGGACAGAACTCTACGAG. Amino acids: CAIRSGTELYE. The full CDR3 protein reads CAIRSGTELYEQYF.

This clone was detected ten times or more. The CDR3 end lies 3 residues beyond the end of the read and is filled in from the germline J gene. The chain uses TRBV6-2 or TRBV6-3 and TRBJ2-7; 8 bases are a match to TRBD1. The CDR3 spans 13 residues. Germline V gene data show CDR1 as MNHEY and CDR2 as SVGEGT. Trimming at V came to 4 bases and at J to 4 bases, leaving 3 bases not matched to a gene. Partial CDR3 DNA: TGTGCCAGCAGTTCTAACAGGGGGTACGAG. Translating gives CASSSNRGYE. The CDR3, in full, reads CASSSNRGYEQYF.

This clone was seen at least ten times. Read sequence stops 3 residues before the CDR3 end, and the germline J gene provides the missing end. The chain combines TRBV5-1 with TRBJ2-4; 10 bases are a match to TRBD2. V trimming: 0 bases; J trimming: 2 bases; junction bases outside the gene matches: 14. Germline V lookup: CDR1 SGHRS, CDR2 YFSETQ. The CDR3 length is 20 residues. CDR3 in amino acids: CASSLESGRAGGSTKNIQYF. CDR3 DNA, as far as it was read: TGCGCCAGCAGCTTGGAAAGCGGGAGGGCCGGCGGGAGCACCAAAAACATT.

This clone was seen more than once but under ten times. The read terminates 3 residues before the CDR3 end, so the remaining end is supplied by the germline J gene. The chain has TRBV19 and TRBJ2-2, with a possible D match to TRBD1 (5 bases). Germline V gives CDR1 LNHDA, CDR2 SQIVND (reference sequence). The CDR3 is 19 amino acids. CDR3 loop: CASSIRWGPAKATNEKLFF. The DNA read from the CDR3 is TGTGCCAGTAGTATAAGGTGGGGCCCGGCGAAAGCAACTAATGAAAAG.

In its sample, this clone was seen many times. The sequence runs out 3 residues before the end of the CDR3; the remainder is reconstructed from the germline J gene. V usage is TRBV12-5 and J usage is TRBJ2-2; TRBD1 agrees at 7 bases. V lost 5 bases to trimming and J lost 4 bases; unmatched junction nucleotides: 25. The CDR3 loop spans 21 amino acids. Germline loops: CDR1 LGHNT, CDR2 FRNRAP. CDR3 DNA (partial): TGTGCTAGTGGTGAAAACTCTTGGAACGGGACAGTGCCTCCGGGCACCGGGGAG. Translating gives CASGENSWNGTVPPGTGE. The full CDR3 protein reads CASGENSWNGTVPPGTGELFF.

This clone occurred many times. The read ends 3 residues early relative to the CDR3; the germline J gene fills the gap. The chain couples TRBV14 to TRBJ2-1; no definite D call. This CDR3 is 14 amino acids long. The germline V gene encodes CDR1 SGHDN and CDR2 FVKESK. V was cut by 3 bases and J by 6 bases, with 12 bases left in between. The CDR3 protein is CASSQGSLSNEQFF. The sequenced CDR3 bases are TGTGCCAGCAGCCAGGGCTCCCTCTCCAATGAG.

This clone was seen at least ten times. The read stops 3 residues short of the end of the CDR3; the missing end is completed from the germline J gene. The chain uses TRBV20-1 and TRBJ1-2; 12 bases fit TRBD1. The CDR3 covers 13 residues. The germline gives CDR1 DFQATT, CDR2 SNEGSKA (reference sequence). CDR3 residues: CTAPGTGGEGYTF. The CDR3 bases that were read are TGCACCGCCCCCGGGACAGGGGGCGAGGGC.

This clone was detected many times. With the read ending 3 residues before the CDR3 end, the germline J gene is used to fill in that end. The chain carries TRBV5-4 and TRBJ1-4, with a weak D call TRBD1 (6 bases). CDR1 is SGHNT, CDR2 YYREEE, per germline (reference sequence). This CDR3 is 15 amino acids long. V lost 4 bases, J lost 6 bases, and 16 bases lay in between. The covered CDR3 bases are TGTGCCAGCAGCGCCTCCACAGGGACCGATGAAAAA. It encodes CASSASTGTDEK. The whole CDR3 reads CASSASTGTDEKLFF. Variable domain in full (rest from reference TRBV5-4 and TRBJ1-4): ETGVTQSPTHLIKTRGQQVTLRCSSQSGHNTVSWYQQALGQGPQFIFQYYREEENGRGNFPPRFSGLQFPNYSSELNVNALELDDSALYLCASSASTGTDEKLFFGSGTQLSVL.

In this sample, this clone turned up many times. With the read ending 3 residues before the CDR3 end, the germline J gene is used to fill in that end. The chain combines TRBV20-1 with TRBJ2-2, with TRBD2 identical over 10 bases. Germline CDR1 reads DFQATT; CDR2 reads SNEGSKA (reference sequence). This CDR3 comprises 14 residues. The V gene end was trimmed by 4 bases and the J gene end by 6 bases; junction bases not matched to a gene: 5. The CDR3 DNA, read in part, is TGCAGTGCTACTAGCGGGAGTGGTTCCGGGGAG. Amino acid sequence: CSATSGSGSGE. The entire CDR3 protein is CSATSGSGSGELFF.

Only a few counts were recorded for this clone. CDR3 loop: CASSLGSRLAGEQFF. The sequenced CDR3 bases are TGTGCCAGCAGCTTAGGTTCGAGACTAGCGGGTGAG. The rearrangement joins TRBV7-9 to TRBJ2-1; 10 positions agree with TRBD2. The CDR3 goes on 3 residues after the read ends, and that part is filled in from the germline J gene. Germline V gene lookup returns CDR1 SEHNR and CDR2 FQNEAQ (reference sequence). There are 15 residues in the CDR3. With 1 base clipped from V and 9 bases from J, the junction kept 6 bases outside the gene matches.

This clone was counted many times. This CDR3 is CASSRTGGGNTIYF. The CDR3 bases that were read are TGTGCCAGCAGCCGGACAGGAGGTGGAAACACC. The rearrangement joins TRBV6-2 or TRBV6-3 to TRBJ1-3; 7 bases line up with TRBD1. The read ends 3 residues early relative to the CDR3; the germline J gene fills the gap. Germline CDR1 MNHEY, CDR2 SVGEGT. Unmatched junction bases numbered 5, after V lost 6 bases and J lost 3 bases. This CDR3 is built from 14 residues.

This clone came up many times. CDR3 sequence reads: CSASQGETQYF. CDR3 DNA, as far as it was read: TGCAGTGCTAGCCAGGGAGAGACC. The rearrangement uses TRBV20-1 and TRBJ2-5; a possible D gene is TRBD1 (5 bases). The CDR3 end lies 3 residues beyond the end of the read and is filled in from the germline J gene. Germline CDR1 reads DFQATT; CDR2 reads SNEGSKA (reference sequence). The CDR3 has 11 amino acids. Deletions cut 3 bases from V and 4 bases from J, with 6 bases between.